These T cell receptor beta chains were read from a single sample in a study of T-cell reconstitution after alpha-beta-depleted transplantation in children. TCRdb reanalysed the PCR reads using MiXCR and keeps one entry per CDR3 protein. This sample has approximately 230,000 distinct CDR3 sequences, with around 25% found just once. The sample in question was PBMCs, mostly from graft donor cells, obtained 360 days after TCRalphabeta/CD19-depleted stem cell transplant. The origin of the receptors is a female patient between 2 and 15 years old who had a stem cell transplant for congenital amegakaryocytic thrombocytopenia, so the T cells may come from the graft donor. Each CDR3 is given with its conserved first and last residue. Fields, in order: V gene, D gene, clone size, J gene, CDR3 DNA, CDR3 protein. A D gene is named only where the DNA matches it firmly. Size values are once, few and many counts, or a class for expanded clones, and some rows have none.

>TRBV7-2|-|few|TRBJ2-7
TGTGCCAGCAGCTTAGGTTTCGGAGTCGGGGGAACCTACGAGCAGTACTTC
CASSLGFGVGGTYEQYF
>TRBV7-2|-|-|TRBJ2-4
TGTGCCAGTGGCTCTGATTTAGCCAAAAACATTCAGTACTTC
CASGSDLAKNIQYF
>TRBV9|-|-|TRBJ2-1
TGTGCCAGCAGCGCGGCGGGGGCCCGTAGGAATGAGCAGTTCTTC
CASSAAGARRNEQFF
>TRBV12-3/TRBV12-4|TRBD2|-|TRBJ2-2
TGTGCCAGCAGTCCCCCCCGCGGGAGGGCCTACGGGGAGCTGTTTTTT
CASSPPRGRAYGELFF
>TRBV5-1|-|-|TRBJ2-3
TGCGCCAGCAGCTTTCTTGGGGGTTTCACAGATACGCAGTATTTT
CASSFLGGFTDTQYF
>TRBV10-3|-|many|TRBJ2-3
TGTGCCATCAGTGAGTCGGTCGGTACAGATACGCAGTATTTT
CAISESVGTDTQYF
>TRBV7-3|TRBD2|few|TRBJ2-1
TGTGCCAGCAGCGGTAATCTAGCGGGACCCATCGATGAGCAGTTCTTC
CASSGNLAGPIDEQFF
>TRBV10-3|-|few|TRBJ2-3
TGTGCCTTCGCGACAGGTAGCACAGATACGCAGTATTTT
CAFATGSTDTQYF
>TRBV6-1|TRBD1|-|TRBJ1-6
TGTGCCAGCAGTCGGAGGGGACAGAATAATTCACCCCTCCACTTT
CASSRRGQNNSPLHF
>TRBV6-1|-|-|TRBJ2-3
TGTGCCAGCGGAAGCAGGGGACCCACAGATACGCAGTATTTT
CASGSRGPTDTQYF
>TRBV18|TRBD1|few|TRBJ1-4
TGTGCCAGCTCACCAAAACAGGGGTATGAAAAACTGTTTTTT
CASSPKQGYEKLFF
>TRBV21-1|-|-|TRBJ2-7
TGTGCCAGCCCGGGGCGGAAGGACCTTTCCTACGAGCAGTACTTC
CASPGRKDLSYEQYF
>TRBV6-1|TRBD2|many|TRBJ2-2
TGTGCCAGCAGGACTAGCGGGTCCACCGGGGAGCTGTTTTTT
CASRTSGSTGELFF
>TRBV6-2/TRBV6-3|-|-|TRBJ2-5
TGTGCCAGCTGGCCCGGGACACTGAAAGAGACCCAGTACTTC
CASWPGTLKETQYF
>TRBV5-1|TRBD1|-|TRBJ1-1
TGCGCCAGCAGCTTGGCGACGGACAGGGTCACTGAAGCTTTCTTT
CASSLATDRVTEAFF
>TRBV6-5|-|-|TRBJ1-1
TGTGCCACTGCCCGGAGGGATGAAGCTTTCTTT
CATARRDEAFF
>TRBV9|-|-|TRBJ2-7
TGTGCCAGCACCTCCTCCGCAGCGGGTAGTGAAGAGCAGTACTTC
CASTSSAAGSEEQYF
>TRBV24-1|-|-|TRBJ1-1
TGTGCCACCAGTGAACCTACACCGAACACTGAAGCTTTCTTT
CATSEPTPNTEAFF
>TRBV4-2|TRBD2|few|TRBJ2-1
TGTGCCAGCAGCCAAGTGGCGGGAGAATACAATGAGCAGTTCTTC
CASSQVAGEYNEQFF
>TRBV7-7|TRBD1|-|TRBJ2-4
TGTGCCAGCAGCCAAGACAGGGCGGGCATTCAGTACTTC
CASSQDRAGIQYF
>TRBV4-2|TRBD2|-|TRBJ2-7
TGTGCCAGCAGCCCCTTTCCCTCTAGCGGGGGGGTCTACCACTCCTACGAGCAGTACTTC
CASSPFPSSGGVYHSYEQYF
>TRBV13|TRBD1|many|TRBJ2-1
TGTGCCAGCAGCCTCCCTGAGGGGGCCCAGTTCTTC
CASSLPEGAQFF
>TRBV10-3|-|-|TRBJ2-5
TGTGCCATCAGCCCTTCGGCGGCGCTAGGGCAAAAGACCCAGTACTTC
CAISPSAALGQKTQYF
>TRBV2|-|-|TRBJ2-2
TGTGCCAGCAGTGTTATTGCGGACACCGGGGAGCTGTTTTTT
CASSVIADTGELFF
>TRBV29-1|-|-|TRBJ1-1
TGCAGCGTTGTCGTTCAAATCTCTGAAGCTTTCTTT
CSVVVQISEAFF
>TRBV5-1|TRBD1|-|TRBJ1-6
TGCGCCAGCAGCTTGGTCCCAGGGGGCGAGGGTTCACCCCTCCACTTT
CASSLVPGGEGSPLHF
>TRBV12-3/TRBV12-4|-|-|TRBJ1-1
TGTGCCAGCAGATTGCGCGGCAGTTTCACTGAAGCTTTCTTT
CASRLRGSFTEAFF
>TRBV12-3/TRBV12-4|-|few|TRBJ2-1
TGTGCCAGCAGTTTAGCGCTTGGGGATGAGCAGTTCTTC
CASSLALGDEQFF
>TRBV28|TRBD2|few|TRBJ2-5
TGTGCCAGCAGTTTCCGCCTCAGACTAGCGGGTAGGGAGACCCAGTACTTC
CASSFRLRLAGRETQYF
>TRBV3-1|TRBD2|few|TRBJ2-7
TGTGCCAGCAGCCAAGACGCGGCTAGCGGGAACTACGAGCAGTACTTC
CASSQDAASGNYEQYF
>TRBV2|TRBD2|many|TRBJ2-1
TGTGCCAGCACCCGAGGGACTAGCGGAGGTTACAATGAGCAGTTCTTC
CASTRGTSGGYNEQFF
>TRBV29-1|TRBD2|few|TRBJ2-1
TGCAGCGGCATGCTAAGCGGGGGGGCCTACAATGAGCAGTTCTTC
CSGMLSGGAYNEQFF
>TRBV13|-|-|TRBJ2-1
TGTGCCAGCAGCTTAGAGGCAGGGGAATCCGCAACGTACAATGAGCAGTTCTTC
CASSLEAGESATYNEQFF
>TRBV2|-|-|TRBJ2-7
TGTGCCAGCAGTGAGTGTCTGGGGTGCGAGCAGTACTTC
CASSECLGCEQYF
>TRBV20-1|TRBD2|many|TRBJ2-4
TGCAGTGCGAGAGGATGGCTAGCGGGAGATGGAAACATTCAGTACTTC
CSARGWLAGDGNIQYF
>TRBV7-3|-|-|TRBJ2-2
TGTGCCAGCAGCAAAGGGGTTGCCGGGGAGCTGTTTTTT
CASSKGVAGELFF
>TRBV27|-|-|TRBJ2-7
TGTGCCAGCAGTGTACGGGGGACGTTATCCTACGAGCAGTACTTC
CASSVRGTLSYEQYF
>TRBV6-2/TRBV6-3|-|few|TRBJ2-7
TGTGCCAGCACTTTAGCAGGGGAGCGCTACGAGCAGTACTTC
CASTLAGERYEQYF
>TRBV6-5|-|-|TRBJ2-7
TGTGCCAGCAGTTATTTACGTTCCTACGAGCAGTACTTC
CASSYLRSYEQYF
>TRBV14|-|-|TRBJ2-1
TGTGCCAGCAGCCAAGACCCCCGTAGACCGACGAGCTCCTACAATGAGCAGTTCTTC
CASSQDPRRPTSSYNEQFF
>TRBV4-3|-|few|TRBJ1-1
TGCGCCAGCAGCCGTAACCGCAGGGGTCGGAACACTGAAGCTTTCTTT
CASSRNRRGRNTEAFF
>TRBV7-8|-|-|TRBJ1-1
TGTGCCAGCAGCTTTCCCCGGGTTGAAGCTTTCTTT
CASSFPRVEAFF
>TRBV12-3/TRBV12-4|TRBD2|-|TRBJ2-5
TGTGCCAGCAGGAGATCGGGGGGGCCCCGAGAGACCCAGTACTTC
CASRRSGGPRETQYF
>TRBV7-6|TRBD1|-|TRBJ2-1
TGTGCCAGCAGCTTATACAGGGGGGCTGAGCAGTTCTTC
CASSLYRGAEQFF
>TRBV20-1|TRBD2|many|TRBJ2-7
TGCAGTGCTAGAGAGGGACTAGCGGGTTACGAGCAGTACTTC
CSAREGLAGYEQYF
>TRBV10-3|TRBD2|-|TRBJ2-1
TGTGCCATCAGCCTAGCGGGAGAATCCTACAATGAGCAGTTCTTC
CAISLAGESYNEQFF
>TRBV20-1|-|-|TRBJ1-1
TGCAGTGCACATACTGAAGCTTTCTTT
CSAHTEAFF
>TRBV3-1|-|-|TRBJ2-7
TGTGCCAGCAGCCAACCTCAGGGGCAAGAGCAGTACTTC
CASSQPQGQEQYF
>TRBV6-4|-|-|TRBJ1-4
TGTGCCAGCAGTGACGCGAACGCTAATGAAAAACTGTTTTTT
CASSDANANEKLFF
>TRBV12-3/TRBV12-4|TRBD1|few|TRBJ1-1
TGTGCCAGCAGCCGGACAGGATCGAACACTGAAGCTTTCTTT
CASSRTGSNTEAFF
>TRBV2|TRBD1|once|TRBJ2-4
TGTGCCAGCAGGGAACAGGGGGCGTTCTCCCGGAAAAACATTCAGTACTTC
CASREQGAFSRKNIQYF
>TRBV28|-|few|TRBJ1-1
TGTGCCAGCAGTGGGGGAGGACCTGAAGCTTTCTTT
CASSGGGPEAFF
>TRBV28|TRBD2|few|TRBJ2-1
TGTGCCAGCAGTTTTCTTCTAGCGGGAGTACATGAGCAGTTCTTC
CASSFLLAGVHEQFF